This record concerns one T cell receptor (beta chain) sequence. The record originates from a study of blood T cell repertoires in COVID-19. Whole-study context: Acute and convalescent COVID-19 specimens originated in the United States, Italy and Spain. The analysed material was cDNA or gDNA that came from T cells, B-cell-depleted T cells, or PBMCs.

In the original analysis: For nucleated cells, counts were estimated from reference gene primer amplification. Data came from immunoSEQ multiplex PCR; TCRdb stores just in-frame clones and leaves some out. The V and J calls and the clone size are those of that table, but D and trimming were determined from the DNA. Altogether roughly 200,000 clones are present, roughly 85% being singletons, with the ten largest covering 4.9%. The CDR3 runs 17 residues. Trimming at V came to 0 bases and at J to 5 bases, leaving 12 bases not matched to a gene. Germline V gene sequence: CDR1 SGHRS, CDR2 YFSETQ. Input material: peripheral blood. This chain links TRBV5-1 with TRBJ2-7; 9 bases line up with TRBD2. The sequence came from a woman older than 75 with acute or convalescent COVID-19. Here the CDR3 reads CASSLASSAGGPDEQYF. The CDR3 DNA is TGCGCCAGCAGCTTGGCCAGCTCAGCGGGAGGCCCGGACGAGCAGTACTTC.